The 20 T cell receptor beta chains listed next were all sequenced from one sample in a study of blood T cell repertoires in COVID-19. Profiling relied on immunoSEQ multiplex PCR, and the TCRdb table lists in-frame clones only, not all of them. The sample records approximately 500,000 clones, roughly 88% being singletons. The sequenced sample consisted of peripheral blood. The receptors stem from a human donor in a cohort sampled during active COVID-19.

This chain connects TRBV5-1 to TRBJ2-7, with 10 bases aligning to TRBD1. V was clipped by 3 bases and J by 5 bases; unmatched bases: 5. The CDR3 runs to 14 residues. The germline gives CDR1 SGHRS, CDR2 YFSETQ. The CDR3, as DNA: TGCGCCAGCAGCTCCTCCGGGACAGGGGACGAGCAGTACTTC. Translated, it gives CASSSSGTGDEQYF.

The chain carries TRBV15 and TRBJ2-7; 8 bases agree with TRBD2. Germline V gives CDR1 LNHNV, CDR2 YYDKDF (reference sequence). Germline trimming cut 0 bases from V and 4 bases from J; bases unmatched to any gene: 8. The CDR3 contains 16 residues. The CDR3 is CATSRDVSGSWYEQYF. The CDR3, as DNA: TGTGCCACCAGCAGAGATGTCAGCGGGAGCTGGTACGAGCAGTACTTC.

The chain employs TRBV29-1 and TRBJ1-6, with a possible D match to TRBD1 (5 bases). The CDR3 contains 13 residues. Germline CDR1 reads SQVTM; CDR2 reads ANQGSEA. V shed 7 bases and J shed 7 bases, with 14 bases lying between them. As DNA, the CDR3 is TGCAGCGCTCTATTCGGGGGGAATTCACCCCTCCACTTT. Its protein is CSALFGGNSPLHF. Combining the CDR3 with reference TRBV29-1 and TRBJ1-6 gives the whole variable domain SAVISQKPSRDICQRGTSLTIQCQVDSQVTMMFWYRQQPGQSLTLIATANQGSEATYESGFVIDKFPISRPNLTFSTLTVSNMSPEDSSIYLCSALFGGNSPLHFGNGTRLTVT.

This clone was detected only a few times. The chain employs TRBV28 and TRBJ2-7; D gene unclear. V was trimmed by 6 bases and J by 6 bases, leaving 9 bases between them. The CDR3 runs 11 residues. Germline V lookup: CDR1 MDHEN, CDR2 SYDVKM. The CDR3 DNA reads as TGTGCCAGCAGCAGCGCGGTCGAGCAGTACTTC. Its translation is CASSSAVEQYF.

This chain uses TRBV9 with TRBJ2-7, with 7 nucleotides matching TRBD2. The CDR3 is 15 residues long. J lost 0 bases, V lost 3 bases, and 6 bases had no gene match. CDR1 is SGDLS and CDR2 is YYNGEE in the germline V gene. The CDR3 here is CASSAASGASYEQYF. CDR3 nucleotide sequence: TGTGCCAGCAGCGCAGCAAGCGGGGCCTCCTACGAGCAGTACTTC.

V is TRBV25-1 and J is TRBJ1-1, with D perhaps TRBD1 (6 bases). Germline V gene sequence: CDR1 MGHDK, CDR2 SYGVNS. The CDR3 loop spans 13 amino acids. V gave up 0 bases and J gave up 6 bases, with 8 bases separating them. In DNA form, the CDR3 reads TGTGCCAGCAGTGAATATAAGGGGGCTGAAGCTTTCTTT. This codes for CASSEYKGAEAFF. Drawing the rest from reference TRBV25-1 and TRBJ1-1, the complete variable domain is EADIYQTPRYLVIGTGKKITLECSQTMGHDKMYWYQQDPGMELHLIHYSYGVNSTEKGDLSSESTVSRIRTEHFPLTLESARPSHTSQYLCASSEYKGAEAFFGQGTRLTVV.

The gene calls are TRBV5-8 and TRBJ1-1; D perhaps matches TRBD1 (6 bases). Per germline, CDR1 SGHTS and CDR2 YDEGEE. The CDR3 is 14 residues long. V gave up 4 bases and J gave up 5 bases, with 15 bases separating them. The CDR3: CASSAAPRGTEAFF. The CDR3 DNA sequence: TGTGCCAGCAGCGCAGCTCCGAGGGGGACTGAAGCTTTCTTT. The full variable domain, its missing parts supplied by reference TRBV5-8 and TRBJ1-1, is EAGVTQSPTHLIKTRGQQATLRCSPISGHTSVYWYQQALGLGLQFLLWYDEGEERNRGNFPPRFSGRQFPNYSSELNVNALELEDSALYLCASSAAPRGTEAFFGQGTRLTVV.

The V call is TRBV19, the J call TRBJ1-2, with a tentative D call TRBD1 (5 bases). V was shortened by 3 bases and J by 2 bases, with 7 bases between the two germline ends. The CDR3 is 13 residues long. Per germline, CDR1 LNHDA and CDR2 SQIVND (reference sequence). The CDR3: CASSIRGNYGYTF. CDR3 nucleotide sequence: TGTGCCAGTAGTATTCGGGGGAACTATGGCTACACCTTC.

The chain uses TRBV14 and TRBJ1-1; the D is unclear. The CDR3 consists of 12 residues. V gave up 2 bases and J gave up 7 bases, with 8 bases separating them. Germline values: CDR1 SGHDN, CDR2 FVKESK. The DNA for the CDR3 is TGTGCCAGCAGCCAAACCTTCGGTGAAGCTTTCTTT. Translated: CASSQTFGEAFF.

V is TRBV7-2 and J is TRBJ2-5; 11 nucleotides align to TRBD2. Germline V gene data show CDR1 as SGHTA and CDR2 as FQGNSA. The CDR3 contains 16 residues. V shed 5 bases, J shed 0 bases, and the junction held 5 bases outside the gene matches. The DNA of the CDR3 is TGTGCCAGCAGCCCCGGGACTAGCGGATACCAAGAGACCCAGTACTTC. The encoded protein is CASSPGTSGYQETQYF. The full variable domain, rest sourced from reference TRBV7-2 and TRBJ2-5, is GAGVSQSPSNKVTEKGKDVELRCDPISGHTALYWYRQSLGQGLEFLIYFQGNSAPDKSGLPSDRFSAERTGGSVSTLTIQRTQQEDSAVYLCASSPGTSGYQETQYFGPGTRLLVL.

The CDR3 DNA follows: TGTGCCAGCAGCTCCAGGGTATTCGGTGAAGCTTTCTTT. It is translated as CASSSRVFGEAFF. This chain joins TRBV5-6 and TRBJ1-1; perhaps TRBD1 as D (5 bases). V lost 3 bases to trimming and J lost 7 bases, with 13 bases between them. Germline CDR1 is SGHDT and CDR2 is YYEEEE. This CDR3 spans 13 amino acids.

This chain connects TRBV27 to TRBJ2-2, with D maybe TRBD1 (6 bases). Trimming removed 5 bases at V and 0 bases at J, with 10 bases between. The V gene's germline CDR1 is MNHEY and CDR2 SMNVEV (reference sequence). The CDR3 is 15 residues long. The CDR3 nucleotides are TGTGCCAGCAGTAGAGACAGGCCGAACACCGGGGAGCTGTTTTTT. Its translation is CASSRDRPNTGELFF.

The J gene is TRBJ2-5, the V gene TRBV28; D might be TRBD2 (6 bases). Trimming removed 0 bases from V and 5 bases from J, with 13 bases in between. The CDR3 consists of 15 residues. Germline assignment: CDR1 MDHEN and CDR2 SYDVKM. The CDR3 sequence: CASSLWREVLETQYF. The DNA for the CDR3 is TGTGCCAGCAGTTTATGGCGGGAAGTCCTCGAGACCCAGTACTTC.

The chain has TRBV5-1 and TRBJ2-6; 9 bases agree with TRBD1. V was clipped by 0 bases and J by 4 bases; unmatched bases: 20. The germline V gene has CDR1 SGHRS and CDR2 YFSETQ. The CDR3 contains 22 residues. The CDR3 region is CASSLAGLYSRDRAEGANVLTF. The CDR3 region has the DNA TGCGCCAGCAGCTTGGCAGGTTTGTATTCCCGGGACAGGGCGGAGGGGGCCAACGTCCTGACTTTC.

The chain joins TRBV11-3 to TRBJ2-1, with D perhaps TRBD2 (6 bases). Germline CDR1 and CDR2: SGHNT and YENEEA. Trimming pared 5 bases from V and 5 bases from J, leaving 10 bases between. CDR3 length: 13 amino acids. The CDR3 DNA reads TGTGCCAGCAGCACTAGGAGGGACAATGAGCAGTTCTTC. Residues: CASSTRRDNEQFF.

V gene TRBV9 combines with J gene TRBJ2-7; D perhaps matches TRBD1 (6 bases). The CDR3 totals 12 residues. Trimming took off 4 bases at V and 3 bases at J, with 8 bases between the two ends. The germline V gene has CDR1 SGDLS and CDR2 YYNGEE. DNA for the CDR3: TGTGCCAGCAGCTCACAGGGCTACGAGCAGTACTTC. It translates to CASSSQGYEQYF.

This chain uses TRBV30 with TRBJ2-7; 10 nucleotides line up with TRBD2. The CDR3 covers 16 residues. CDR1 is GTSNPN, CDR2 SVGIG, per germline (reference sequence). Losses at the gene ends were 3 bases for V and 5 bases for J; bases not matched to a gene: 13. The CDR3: CAWRRLLAGESNEQYF. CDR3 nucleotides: TGTGCCTGGAGGAGGTTGCTAGCGGGAGAAAGCAACGAGCAGTACTTC.

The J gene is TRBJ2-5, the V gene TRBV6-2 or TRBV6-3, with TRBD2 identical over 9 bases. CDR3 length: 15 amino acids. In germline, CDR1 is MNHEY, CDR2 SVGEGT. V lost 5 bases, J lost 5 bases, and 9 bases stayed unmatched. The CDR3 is CASSQARTSGETQYF. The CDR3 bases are TGTGCCAGCAGTCAGGCCAGAACTAGCGGGGAGACCCAGTACTTC.

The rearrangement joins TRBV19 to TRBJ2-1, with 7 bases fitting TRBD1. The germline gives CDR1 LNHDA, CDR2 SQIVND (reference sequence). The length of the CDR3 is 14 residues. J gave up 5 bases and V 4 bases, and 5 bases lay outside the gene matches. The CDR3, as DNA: TGTGCCAGTAGTACGTCAGGGGGAGACAATGAGCAGTTCTTC. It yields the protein CASSTSGGDNEQFF.

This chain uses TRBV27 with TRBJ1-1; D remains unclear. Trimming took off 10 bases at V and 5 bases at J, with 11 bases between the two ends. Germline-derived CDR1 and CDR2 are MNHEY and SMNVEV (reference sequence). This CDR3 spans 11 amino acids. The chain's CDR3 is CAIPRRTEAFF. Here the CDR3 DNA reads TGTGCCATCCCGAGGAGAACTGAAGCTTTCTTT.